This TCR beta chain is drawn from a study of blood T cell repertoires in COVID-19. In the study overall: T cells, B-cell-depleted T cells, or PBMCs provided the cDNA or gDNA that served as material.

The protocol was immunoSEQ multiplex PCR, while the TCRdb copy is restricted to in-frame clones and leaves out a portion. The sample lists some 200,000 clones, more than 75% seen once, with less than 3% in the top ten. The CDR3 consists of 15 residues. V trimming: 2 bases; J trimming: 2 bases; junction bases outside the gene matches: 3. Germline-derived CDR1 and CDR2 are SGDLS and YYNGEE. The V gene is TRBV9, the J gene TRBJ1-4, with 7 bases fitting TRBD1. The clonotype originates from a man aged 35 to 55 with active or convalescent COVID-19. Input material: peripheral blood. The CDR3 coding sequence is TGTGCCAGCAGCGTGTTACAGGGGACTAATGAAAAACTGTTTTTT. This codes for CASSVLQGTNEKLFF.